These 6 T cell receptor beta chains were sequenced from one sample in a study of cytomegalovirus exposure and HLA in healthy donors. PCR primers comprised 60 Vbeta and 13 Jbeta primers. Clones were sequenced by immunoSEQ multiplex PCR, and TCRdb holds only the in-frame ones, with some missing. The data show some 110,000 clones, around 75% seen once. Sequenced material: PBMCs. These TCRs come from a man in his sixties in good health and CMV-seropositive.

This clone was counted a few times. The chain recombines TRBV7-9 with TRBJ2-5; 9 bases are shared with TRBD2. Germline CDR1 and CDR2: SEHNR and FQNEAQ (reference sequence). Unmatched junction bases numbered 9, after V lost 3 bases and J lost 1 base. The CDR3 is 17 amino acids. In DNA form, the CDR3 reads TGTGCCAGCAGCTTGCGCAGACTAGCGGAGCTCCAAGAGACCCAGTACTTC. Protein: CASSLRRLAELQETQYF.

The CDR3, as DNA: TGTGCCAGCAGCTTAACATTTGAAGCTTTCTTT. Its protein product is CASSLTFEAFF. The rearrangement uses TRBV7-9 and TRBJ1-1; D not certain. The V and J ends lost 2 bases and 7 bases respectively, with 5 bases between them. CDR1 is SEHNR and CDR2 is FQNEAQ in the germline V gene (reference sequence). There are 11 residues in the CDR3.

In its sample, this clone was seen a few times. The V and J genes are TRBV5-4 and TRBJ2-5; 9 nucleotides agree with TRBD1. Unmatched junction bases numbered 14, after V lost 4 bases and J lost 13 bases. CDR1 is SGHNT and CDR2 is YYREEE in the germline V gene (reference sequence). This CDR3 comprises 14 residues. CDR3 sequence reads: CASSPRTGVGPAYF. The CDR3 DNA reads TGTGCCAGCAGCCCCCGGACAGGGGTAGGTCCGGCGTACTTC.

The chain recombines TRBV6-6 with TRBJ1-1, with D maybe TRBD1 (5 bases). V was clipped by 2 bases and J by 5 bases, with 15 bases between them. The length of the CDR3 is 15 residues. Germline V gene lookup returns CDR1 MNHNY and CDR2 SVGAGI (reference sequence). CDR3 nucleotide sequence: TGTGCCAGCAGTTACGATGGGGGGGATGTGACTGAAGCTTTCTTT. Amino acid sequence: CASSYDGGDVTEAFF.

The chain is built from TRBV9 and TRBJ1-3, with 7 bases that match TRBD1. The J segment lost 1 base and the V segment lost 3 bases, leaving 4 bases of the junction unmatched. Germline loops: CDR1 SGDLS, CDR2 YYNGEE. The CDR3 runs to 15 residues. CDR3 loop: CASSAQGGSGNTIYF. In DNA form, the CDR3 reads TGTGCCAGCAGCGCTCAGGGGGGATCTGGAAACACCATATATTTT.

This clone was seen many times. The chain recombines TRBV5-1 with TRBJ2-7; 13 bases agree with TRBD2. CDR3 length equals 14 residues. V dropped 7 bases and J dropped 3; count of bases not matched to a gene: 4. Germline CDR1 is SGHRS and CDR2 is YFSETQ. Written as DNA, the CDR3 is TGCGCCAGCCGACGACTAGCGGGGGGCTACGAGCAGTACTTC. It yields the protein CASRRLAGGYEQYF.